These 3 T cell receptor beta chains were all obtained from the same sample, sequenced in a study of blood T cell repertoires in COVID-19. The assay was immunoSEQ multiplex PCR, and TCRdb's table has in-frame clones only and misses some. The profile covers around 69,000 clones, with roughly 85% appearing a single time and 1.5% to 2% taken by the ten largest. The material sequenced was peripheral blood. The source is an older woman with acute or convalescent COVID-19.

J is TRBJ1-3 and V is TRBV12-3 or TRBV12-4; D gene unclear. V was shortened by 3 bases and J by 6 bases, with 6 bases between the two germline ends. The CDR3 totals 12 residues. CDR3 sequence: CASSFEQNTIYF. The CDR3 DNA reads TGTGCCAGCAGTTTTGAGCAAAACACCATATATTTT.

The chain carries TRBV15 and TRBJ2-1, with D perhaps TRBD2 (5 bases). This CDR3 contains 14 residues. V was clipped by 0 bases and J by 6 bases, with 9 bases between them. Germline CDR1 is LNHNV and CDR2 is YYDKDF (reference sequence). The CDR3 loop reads CATSRDLEGNEQFF. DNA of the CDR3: TGTGCCACCAGCAGAGATCTCGAGGGCAATGAGCAGTTCTTC.

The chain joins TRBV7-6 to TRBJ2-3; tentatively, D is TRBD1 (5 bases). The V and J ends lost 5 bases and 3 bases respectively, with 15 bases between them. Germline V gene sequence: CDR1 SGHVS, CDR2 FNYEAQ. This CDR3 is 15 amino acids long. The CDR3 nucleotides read TGTGCCAGCAGCCCGTCGACAGCTACGACAGATACGCAGTATTTT. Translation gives CASSPSTATTDTQYF.